The clone carrying this T cell receptor (beta chain) was seen more than once but under ten times. Its specificity is unknown. This entry is derived from a study of identical twins. Study observations and caveats: Shared out-of-frame alpha sequences (those common to twins) showed excess low generation probability.

TCRdb used MiXCR to reprocess the 5' RACE reads, holding one entry per CDR3 protein. The sample lists 1.5 million or so distinct CDR3 sequences, under 35% occurring once. With 1 base removed from V and 14 bases from J, the gap between germline ends came to 12 bases. CDR3 size: 12 residues. Sequencing used cord blood. This receptor was identified in a newborn girl in good health. This chain uses TRBV12-3 or TRBV12-4 with TRBJ2-1, with D possibly being TRBD1 (5 bases). Written as DNA, the CDR3 is TGTGCCAGCAGTTTAGAAAGGCAGGGAAAGTTCTTC. Protein sequence: CASSLERQGKFF.